The clone carrying this TCR beta chain was counted between two and nine times. Its antigen is not known. The sample comes from a study of early T cells in non-severe SARS-CoV-2 infection. Overall study: The input, bulk RNA from unsorted whole blood, was sequenced, and chains were unpaired. General study points: In VDJdb matching, anti-spike CD8 responses were favored while private and CD4 specificities went missing.

Attachment of unique molecular identifiers was made to individual cDNA molecules. TCRdb analysed the 5' RACE reads with MiXCR anew, one entry per CDR3 protein. In the table there are 75,000 to 100,000 distinct CDR3 sequences, 13% to 15% of which are singletons. The CDR3 covers 14 residues. The germline V and J ends were trimmed by 8 bases and 2 bases, with 16 bases remaining between them. Germline CDR1 is SGHAT and CDR2 is FQNNGV. This receptor was taken from an adult who was a healthcare worker with PCR-confirmed SARS-CoV-2 infection or an uninfected control (not recorded which). Material for sequencing was whole blood. This chain uses TRBV11-2 with TRBJ2-7; D might be TRBD2 (6 bases). The CDR3: CASAPPAGPYEQYF. The CDR3 DNA sequence: TGTGCCAGCGCCCCACCGGCGGGACCCTACGAGCAGTACTTC.